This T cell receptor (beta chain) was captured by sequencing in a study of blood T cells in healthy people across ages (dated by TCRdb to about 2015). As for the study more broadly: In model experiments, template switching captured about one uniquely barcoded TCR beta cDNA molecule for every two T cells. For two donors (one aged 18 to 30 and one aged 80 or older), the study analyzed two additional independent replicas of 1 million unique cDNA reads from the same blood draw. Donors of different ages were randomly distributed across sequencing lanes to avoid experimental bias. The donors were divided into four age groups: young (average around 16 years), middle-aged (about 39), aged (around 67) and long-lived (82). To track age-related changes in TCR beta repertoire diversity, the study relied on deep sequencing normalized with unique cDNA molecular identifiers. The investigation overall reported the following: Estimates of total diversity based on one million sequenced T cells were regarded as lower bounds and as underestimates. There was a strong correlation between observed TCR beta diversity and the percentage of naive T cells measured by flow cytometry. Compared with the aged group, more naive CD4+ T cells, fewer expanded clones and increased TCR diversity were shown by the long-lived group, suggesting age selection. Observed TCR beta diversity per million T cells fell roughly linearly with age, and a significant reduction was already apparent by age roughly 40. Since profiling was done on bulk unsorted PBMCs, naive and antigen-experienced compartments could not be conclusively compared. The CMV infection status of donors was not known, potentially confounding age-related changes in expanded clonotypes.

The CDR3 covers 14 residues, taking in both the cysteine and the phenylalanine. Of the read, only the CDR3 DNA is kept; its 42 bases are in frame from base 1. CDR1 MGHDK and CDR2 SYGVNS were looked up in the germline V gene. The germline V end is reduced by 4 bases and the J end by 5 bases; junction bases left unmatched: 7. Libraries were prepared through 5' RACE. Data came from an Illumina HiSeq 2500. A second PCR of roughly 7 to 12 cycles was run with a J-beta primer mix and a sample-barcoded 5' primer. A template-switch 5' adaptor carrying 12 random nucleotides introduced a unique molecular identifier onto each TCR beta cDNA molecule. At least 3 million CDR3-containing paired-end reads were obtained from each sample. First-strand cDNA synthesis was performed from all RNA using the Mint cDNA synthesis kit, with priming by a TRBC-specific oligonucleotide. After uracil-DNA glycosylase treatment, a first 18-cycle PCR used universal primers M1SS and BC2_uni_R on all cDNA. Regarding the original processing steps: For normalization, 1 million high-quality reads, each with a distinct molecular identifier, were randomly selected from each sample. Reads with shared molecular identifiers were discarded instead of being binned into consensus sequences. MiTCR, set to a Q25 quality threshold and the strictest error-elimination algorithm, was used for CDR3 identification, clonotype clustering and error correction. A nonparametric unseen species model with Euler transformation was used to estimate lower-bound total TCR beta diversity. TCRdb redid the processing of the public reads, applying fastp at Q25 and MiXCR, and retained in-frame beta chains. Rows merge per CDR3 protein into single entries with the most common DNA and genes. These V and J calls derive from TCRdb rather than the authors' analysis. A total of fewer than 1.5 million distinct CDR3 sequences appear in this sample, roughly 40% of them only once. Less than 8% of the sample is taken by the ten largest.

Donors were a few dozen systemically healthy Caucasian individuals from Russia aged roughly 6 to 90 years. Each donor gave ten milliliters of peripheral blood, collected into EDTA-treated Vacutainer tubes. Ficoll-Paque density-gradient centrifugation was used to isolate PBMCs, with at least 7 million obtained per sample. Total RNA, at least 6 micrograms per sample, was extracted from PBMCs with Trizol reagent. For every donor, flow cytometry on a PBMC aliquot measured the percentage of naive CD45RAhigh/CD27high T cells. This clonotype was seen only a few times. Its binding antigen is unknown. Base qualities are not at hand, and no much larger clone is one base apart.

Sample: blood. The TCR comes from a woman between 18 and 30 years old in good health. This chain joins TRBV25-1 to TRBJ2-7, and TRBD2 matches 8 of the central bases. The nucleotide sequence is TGTGCCAGCAGTGGCCGACTAGCGCGCGACGAGCAGTACTTC. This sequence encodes CASSGRLARDEQYF.